The clone carrying this TCR beta chain was picked up a small number of times. Method: immunoSEQ multiplex PCR; TCRdb's copy keeps in-frame clones and lacks some. The sample consists of some 130,000 clones, around 89% of them appearing once. The data stem from a study of blood T cell repertoires in COVID-19. The clonotype comes from an older man with active COVID-19. The specimen sequenced was peripheral blood.

The CDR3 is CASRPGTSSWQGYNEQFF. CDR3 nucleotides: TGTGCCAGTAGGCCTGGGACATCCTCGTGGCAGGGCTACAATGAGCAGTTCTTC. The chain has TRBV19 and TRBJ2-1; D may be TRBD1 (6 bases). The germline V and J ends were trimmed by 6 bases and 3 bases, with 24 bases remaining between them. CDR3 length: 18 residues. Germline V gene data show CDR1 as LNHDA and CDR2 as SQIVND (reference sequence).